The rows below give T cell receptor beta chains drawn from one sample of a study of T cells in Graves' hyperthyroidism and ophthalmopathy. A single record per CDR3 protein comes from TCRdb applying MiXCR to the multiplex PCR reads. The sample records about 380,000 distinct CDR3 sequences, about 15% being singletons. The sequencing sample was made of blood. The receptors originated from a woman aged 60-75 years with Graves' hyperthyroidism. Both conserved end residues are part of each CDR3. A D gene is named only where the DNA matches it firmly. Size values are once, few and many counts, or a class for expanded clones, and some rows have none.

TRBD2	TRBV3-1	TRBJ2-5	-	TGTGCCAGCAGCCCGCTTGCAATAGGACTAGCCGGGCAAGAGACCCAGTACTTC	CASSPLAIGLAGQETQYF
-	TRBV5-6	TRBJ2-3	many	TGTGCCAGCAGCTTGGACCGAACGCAGTATTTT	CASSLDRTQYF
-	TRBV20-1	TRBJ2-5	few	TGCAGTGTGGGGGGCGGGAGTAATGTAGGGACCCAGTACTTC	CSVGGGSNVGTQYF
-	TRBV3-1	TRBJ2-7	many	TGTGCCAGCAGCCCCTCCGGACCGACTAGGTCGCAGTACTTC	CASSPSGPTRSQYF
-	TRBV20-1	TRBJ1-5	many	TGCAGTGCTAGAGCCGGGGATGGCAATCAGCCCCAGCATTTT	CSARAGDGNQPQHF
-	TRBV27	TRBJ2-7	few	TGTGCCAGCAGCTCCTGGGGGGATCGTTACTCCTACGAGCAGTACTTC	CASSSWGDRYSYEQYF
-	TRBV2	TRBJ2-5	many	TGTGCCAGCAGCGAGACTAGACAAGAGACCCAGTACTTC	CASSETRQETQYF
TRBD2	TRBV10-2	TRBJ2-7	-	TGCGCCAGCAGTGAGACTAGCGGCTACGAGCAGTACTTC	CASSETSGYEQYF
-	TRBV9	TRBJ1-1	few	TGTGCCAGCAGCGTAGGGGCAATTGGGAGGAACACTGAAGCTTTCTTT	CASSVGAIGRNTEAFF
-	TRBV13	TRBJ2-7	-	TGTGCCAGCAGCTCGGGACCAAACTCCTACGAGCAGTACTTC	CASSSGPNSYEQYF
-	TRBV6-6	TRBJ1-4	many	TGTGCCAGCAGTTACTCGGGGGGCTTCATCGAAAAACTGTTTTTT	CASSYSGGFIEKLFF
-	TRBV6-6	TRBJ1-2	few	TGTGCCAGCAGTTACTCGACAGAGAACTATGGCTACACCTTC	CASSYSTENYGYTF
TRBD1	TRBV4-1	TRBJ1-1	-	TGCGCCAGCAGCCAAGCGGGACAGGGGGCATTAAGGAAGAACACTGAAGCTTTCTTT	CASSQAGQGALRKNTEAFF
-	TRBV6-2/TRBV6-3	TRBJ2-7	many	TGTGCCAGCAGTTCGGACGGGACCCACGCCGAGCAGTACTTC	CASSSDGTHAEQYF
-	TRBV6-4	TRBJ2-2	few	TGTGCCAGCAGGCGTCCTCTCACCGGGGAGCTGTTTTTT	CASRRPLTGELFF
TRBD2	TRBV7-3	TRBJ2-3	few	TGTGCCAGCAGCCGTAACGAGCGGGAGGGCCCCGATACGCAGTATTTT	CASSRNEREGPDTQYF
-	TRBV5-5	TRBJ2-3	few	TGTGCCAGCAGCTTCTTGGGCAGTAGCACAGATACGCAGTATTTT	CASSFLGSSTDTQYF
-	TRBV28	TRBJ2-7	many	TGTGCCAGCACTCTTCAGTACTCCTACGAGCAGTACTTC	CASTLQYSYEQYF
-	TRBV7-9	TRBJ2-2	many	TGTGCCAGCAGCCGAGGCGGGTTAACGAACACCGGGGAGCTGTTTTTT	CASSRGGLTNTGELFF
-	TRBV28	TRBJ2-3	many	TGTGCCAGCACTGAAACGGGACGGCTACTCCAGGATGCGCAGTATTTT	CASTETGRLLQDAQYF
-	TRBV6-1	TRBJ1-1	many	TGTGCCAGCAGTTACTCCCCTTACACTGAAGCTTTCTTT	CASSYSPYTEAFF
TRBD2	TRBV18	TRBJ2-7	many	TGTGCCAGCTCGAGACTAGCGATCCGGGACGAGCAGTACTTC	CASSRLAIRDEQYF
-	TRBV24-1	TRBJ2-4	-	TGTGCCACCAGCCCATCCAGAGCAGTTCCTCGAAACATTCAGTACTTC	CATSPSRAVPRNIQYF
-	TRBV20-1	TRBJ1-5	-	TGCAGTGCCCAGGGCAGCCGCAATCAGCCCCAGCATTTT	CSAQGSRNQPQHF
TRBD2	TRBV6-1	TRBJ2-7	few	TGTGCCAGCCTGGAGACTCCGGGACTAGCTGCCTACGAGCAGTACTTC	CASLETPGLAAYEQYF
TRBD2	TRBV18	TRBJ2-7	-	TGTGCCAGCTCACCACTAGGGACTAGCGTCTACGAGCAGTACTTC	CASSPLGTSVYEQYF
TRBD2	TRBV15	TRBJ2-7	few	TGTGCCACCAGCAGAGACCGGCTAGCGGGAACCTCCTACGAGCAGTACTTC	CATSRDRLAGTSYEQYF
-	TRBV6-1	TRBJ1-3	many	TGTGCCAGCAGTGCTTATTCGAGTTCTGGAAACACCATATATTTT	CASSAYSSSGNTIYF
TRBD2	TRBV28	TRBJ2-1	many	TGTGCCAGCAGTTTCCTTTCTACTAGCGGGAGAAATGAGCAGTTCTTC	CASSFLSTSGRNEQFF
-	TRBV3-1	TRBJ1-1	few	TGTGCCAGCAGCCAAGATGGGGGGCAGGGAGCTTTCTTT	CASSQDGGQGAFF
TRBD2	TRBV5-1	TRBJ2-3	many	TGCGCCAGCAGTTCCGGACTAGCGGAAACAGATACGCAGTATTTT	CASSSGLAETDTQYF
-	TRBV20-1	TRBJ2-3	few	TGCAGTGCCCCGGACTACAAAACGAATACGCAGTATTTT	CSAPDYKTNTQYF
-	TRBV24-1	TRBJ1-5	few	TGTGCCACCAGTGATTTACGAGGGGAGCCCCAGCATTTT	CATSDLRGEPQHF
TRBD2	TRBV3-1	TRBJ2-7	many	TGTGCCAGCAGCCAAGCCCCCGGGAGGGCCGTCGAGCAGTACTTC	CASSQAPGRAVEQYF
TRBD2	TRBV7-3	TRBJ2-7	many	TGTGCCAGCAGCTTACTGGGGGGGAGAGCCGACGAGCAGTACTTC	CASSLLGGRADEQYF
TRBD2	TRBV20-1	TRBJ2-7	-	TGCAGTGCTATGGGACTAGCGGGAGATCCCTACGAGCAGTACTTC	CSAMGLAGDPYEQYF
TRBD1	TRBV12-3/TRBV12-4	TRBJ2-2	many	TGTGCCAGCAGCTCCGGGACAGGAAACACCGGGGAGCTGTTTTTT	CASSSGTGNTGELFF
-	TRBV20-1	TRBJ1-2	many	TGCAGTGCTAGAGATGGCAACACCTATGGCTACACCTTC	CSARDGNTYGYTF